This T cell receptor (beta chain) was recorded in a study of cytomegalovirus exposure and HLA in healthy donors. The CDR3 has 14 amino acids. Trimming removed 7 bases from V and 11 bases from J; junction bases left unmatched: 12. Germline V gene data show CDR1 as ENHRY and CDR2 as SYGVKD. General study results and limits: Presence/absence comparisons presumed near-even sequencing depth among donors.

This clone has more than one count but fewer than ten. Its antigen is undetermined. PCR used 60 Vbeta primers and 13 Jbeta primers. As handled by the study authors: Later, an analysis found about 83 million unique TCR beta chains, and roughly 9.9 million of these were shared. Clones were read by immunoSEQ multiplex PCR, and TCRdb kept only the in-frame ones, dropping some. Clonal size and the V and J genes are those of that table, whereas D and trimming came from the DNA. This sample has 200,000 or so clones; about four fifths occur once, and the top ten carry 0.26%. The origin of this receptor is a boy aged 5-17 years in good health and CMV-seronegative. The sample consisted of PBMCs. The chain carries TRBV10-3 and TRBJ2-1; TRBD2 matches 9 bases. CDR3 sequence: CAITTGTSQLKQFF. As DNA, the CDR3 is TGTGCCATCACGACCGGGACTAGCCAACTAAAGCAGTTCTTC.